This TCR beta chain was profiled in a study of a mutant IDH1 vaccine in newly diagnosed glioma. Turning to the study itself: Vaccination followed radiotherapy alone by 4-6 weeks, or accompanied temozolomide cycles.

As for this clone: Its antigen is as yet unknown.

Time point indicated: week 47, end of study. Each vaccine dose was 300 ug of mutant IDH1 20-mer peptide, with topical imiquimod. Astrocytomas that were new, WHO grade 3 or 4, IDH1-mutant and ATRX-lost were present in the donors. Profiling relied on immunoSEQ multiplex PCR, and the TCRdb table lists in-frame clones only, not all of them. The sample consists of tens of thousands of clones, approximately 75% of them appearing once. This CDR3 has 16 residues. V was clipped by 6 bases and J by 3 bases; unmatched bases: 9. CDR1 MNHNY and CDR2 SVGAGI come from the germline V gene (reference sequence). Sequencing was performed on PBMCs, taken from a glioma patient whose treatment included an IDH1 peptide vaccine. The genes are TRBV6-6 and TRBJ2-7; TRBD1 aligns across 12 bases. The origin of this receptor is a man between 40 and 49 years old with glioma. CDR3 residues: CASRSTGTGGFYEQYF. CDR3 DNA sequence: TGTGCCAGCAGATCCACCGGGACAGGGGGCTTCTACGAGCAGTACTTC.